This T cell receptor (beta chain) stems from a study of a mutant IDH1 vaccine in newly diagnosed glioma. Time point: week 5, during vaccination. The investigators gave 300 ug of mutant IDH1 20-mer peptide in each vaccine dose, together with topical imiquimod. Study-level results: In around 93% of patients, immune responses induced by the vaccine occurred.

Some clones are missing from TCRdb's copy, which holds only in-frame ones; the method was immunoSEQ multiplex PCR. The sample has tens of thousands of clones; 75% to 85% are singletons. The V end was cut by 7 bases, the J end by 3 bases, with 13 bases between. CDR3 length: 13 residues. Germline CDR1 is MNHNS and CDR2 is SASEGT. A remark on this clone: Its antigen is currently unknown.

This TCR derives from a man between 25 and 39 years old with glioma. Sample: PBMCs, taken from a glioma patient whose treatment included an IDH1 peptide vaccine. The chain uses TRBV6-1 and TRBJ2-7; no definite D call. CDR3 loop: CASMGIIFYEQYF. CDR3 sequence (DNA): TGTGCCAGCATGGGAATTATTTTCTACGAGCAGTACTTC.